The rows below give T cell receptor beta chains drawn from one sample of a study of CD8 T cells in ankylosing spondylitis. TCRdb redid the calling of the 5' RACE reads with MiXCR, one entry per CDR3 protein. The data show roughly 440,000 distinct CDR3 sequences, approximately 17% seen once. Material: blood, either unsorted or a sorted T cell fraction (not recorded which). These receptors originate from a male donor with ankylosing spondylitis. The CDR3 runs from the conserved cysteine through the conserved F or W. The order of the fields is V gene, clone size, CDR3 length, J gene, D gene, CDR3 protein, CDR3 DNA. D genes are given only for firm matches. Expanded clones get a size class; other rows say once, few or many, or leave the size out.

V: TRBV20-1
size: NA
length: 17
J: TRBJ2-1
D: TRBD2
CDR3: CSAPPIGLAGGRGEQFF
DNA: TGCAGTGCTCCTCCTATTGGTTTGGCGGGGGGCAGGGGTGAGCAGTTCTTC

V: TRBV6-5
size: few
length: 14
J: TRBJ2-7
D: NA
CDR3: CASSYGTRSYEQYF
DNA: TGTGCCAGCAGTTACGGGACACGCTCCTACGAGCAGTACTTC

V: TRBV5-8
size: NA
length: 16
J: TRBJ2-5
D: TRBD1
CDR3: CASSFGQGTPRETQYF
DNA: TGTGCCAGCAGCTTCGGACAGGGCACCCCGCGGGAGACCCAGTACTTC

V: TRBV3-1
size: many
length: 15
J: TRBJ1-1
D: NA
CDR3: CASSQSGRRNTEAFF
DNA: TGTGCCAGCAGCCAAAGTGGGCGGAGAAACACTGAAGCTTTCTTT

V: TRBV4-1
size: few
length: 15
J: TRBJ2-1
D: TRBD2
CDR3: CASSQGLADDNEQFF
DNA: TGCGCCAGCAGCCAGGGACTAGCGGATGACAATGAGCAGTTCTTC

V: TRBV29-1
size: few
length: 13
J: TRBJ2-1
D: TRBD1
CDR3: CSGRQGTYNEQFF
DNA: TGCAGCGGGAGACAGGGAACGTACAATGAGCAGTTCTTC

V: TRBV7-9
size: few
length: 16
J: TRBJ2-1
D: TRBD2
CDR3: CASSLTSGSLKGEQFF
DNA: TGTGCCAGCAGCTTAACTAGCGGGAGCTTAAAGGGTGAGCAGTTCTTC

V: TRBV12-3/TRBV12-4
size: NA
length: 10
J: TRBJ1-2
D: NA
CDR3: CASGSPSYTF
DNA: TGTGCCAGCGGGAGTCCTAGCTACACCTTC

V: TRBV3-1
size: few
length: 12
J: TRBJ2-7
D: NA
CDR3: CASSQRYYEQYF
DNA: TGTGCCAGCAGCCAAAGGTATTACGAGCAGTACTTC

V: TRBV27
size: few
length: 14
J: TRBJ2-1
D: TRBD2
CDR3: CASRKTSGGFQQFF
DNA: TGTGCCAGCAGGAAGACTAGCGGGGGGTTTCAGCAGTTCTTC

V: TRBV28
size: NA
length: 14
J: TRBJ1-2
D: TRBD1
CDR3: CASRVPRQGGGYTF
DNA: TGTGCCAGCAGAGTTCCCCGGCAGGGGGGCGGCTACACCTTC

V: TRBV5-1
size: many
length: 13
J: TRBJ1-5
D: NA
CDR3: CASSLGEGGPQHF
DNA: TGCGCCAGCAGCTTGGGAGAGGGGGGGCCCCAGCATTTT

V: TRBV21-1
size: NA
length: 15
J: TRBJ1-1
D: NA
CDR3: CASSKLGGRNTEAFF
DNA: TGTGCCAGCAGCAAACTGGGGGGACGGAACACTGAAGCTTTCTTT

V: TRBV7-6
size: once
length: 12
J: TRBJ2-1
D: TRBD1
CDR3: CATWDRANEQFF
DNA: TGTGCCACCTGGGACAGGGCCAATGAGCAGTTCTTC

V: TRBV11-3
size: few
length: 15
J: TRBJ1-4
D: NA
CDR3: CASSPGRTYGEKLFF
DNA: TGTGCCAGCAGCCCGGGACGAACTTACGGGGAAAAACTGTTTTTT

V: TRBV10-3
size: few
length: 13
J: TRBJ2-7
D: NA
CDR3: CATLRVLSYEQYF
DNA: TGTGCCACCCTTCGCGTCCTCTCCTACGAGCAGTACTTC

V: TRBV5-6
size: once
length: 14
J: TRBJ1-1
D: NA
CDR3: CASSLGQGEGEAFF
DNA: TGTGCCAGCAGCTTGGGCCAAGGCGAGGGTGAAGCTTTCTTT

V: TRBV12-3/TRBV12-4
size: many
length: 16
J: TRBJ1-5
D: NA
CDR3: CASSLGSPYSNQPQHF
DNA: TGTGCCAGCAGTTTAGGGTCACCCTATAGCAATCAGCCCCAGCATTTT

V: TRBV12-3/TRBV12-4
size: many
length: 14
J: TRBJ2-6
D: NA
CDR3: CASSFSSGANVLTF
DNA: TGTGCCAGCAGTTTCTCCTCTGGGGCCAACGTCCTGACTTTC

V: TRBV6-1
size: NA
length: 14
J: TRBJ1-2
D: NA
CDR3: CASGAWDGSYGYTF
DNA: TGTGCCAGCGGGGCTTGGGACGGATCATATGGCTACACCTTC

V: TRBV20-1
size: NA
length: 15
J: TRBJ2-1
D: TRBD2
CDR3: CSAGEGERGGVEQFF
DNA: TGCAGTGCTGGGGAGGGGGAGCGGGGGGGTGTGGAGCAGTTCTTC

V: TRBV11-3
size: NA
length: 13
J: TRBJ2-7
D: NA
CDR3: CASSLAPNGEQYF
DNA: TGTGCCAGCAGCTTAGCTCCAAACGGGGAGCAGTACTTC

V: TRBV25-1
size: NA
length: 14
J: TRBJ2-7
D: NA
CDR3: CASIPTGRTYEQYF
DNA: TGTGCCAGCATTCCGACAGGGAGGACCTACGAGCAGTACTTC

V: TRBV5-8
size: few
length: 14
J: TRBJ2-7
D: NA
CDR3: CASSFEGTRPSLYF
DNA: TGTGCCAGCAGCTTTGAAGGGACCAGACCCTCCTTGTACTTC

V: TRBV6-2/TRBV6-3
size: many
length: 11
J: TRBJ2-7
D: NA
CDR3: CASSLKGEEYF
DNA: TGTGCCAGCAGCCTCAAGGGGGAGGAGTACTTC

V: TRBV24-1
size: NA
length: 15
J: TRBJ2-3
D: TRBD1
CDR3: CATSDFRTGDDTQYF
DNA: TGTGCCACCAGTGATTTTCGGACAGGGGACGATACGCAGTATTTT

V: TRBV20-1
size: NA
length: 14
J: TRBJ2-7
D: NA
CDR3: CSARVGRKGGEQYF
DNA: TGCAGTGCTAGGGTTGGCCGGAAGGGCGGCGAGCAGTACTTC

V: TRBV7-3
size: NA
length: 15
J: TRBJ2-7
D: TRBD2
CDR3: CASSFSSGNAYEQYF
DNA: TGTGCCAGCAGTTTCTCTAGCGGGAACGCCTACGAGCAGTACTTC

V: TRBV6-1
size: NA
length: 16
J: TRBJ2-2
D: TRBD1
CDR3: CASSERAQGAGGELFF
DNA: TGTGCCAGCAGTGAAAGGGCCCAGGGGGCCGGCGGGGAGCTGTTTTTT

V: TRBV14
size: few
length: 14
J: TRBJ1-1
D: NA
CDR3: CASSQGPGGTEAFF
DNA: TGTGCCAGCAGCCAAGGGCCAGGAGGCACTGAAGCTTTCTTT

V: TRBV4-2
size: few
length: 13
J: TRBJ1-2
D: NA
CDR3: CASSQDLRDGYTF
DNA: TGTGCCAGCAGCCAAGATTTAAGGGACGGCTACACCTTC

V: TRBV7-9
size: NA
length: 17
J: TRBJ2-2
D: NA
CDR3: CASSARGGMANTGELFF
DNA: TGTGCCAGCAGCGCTCGAGGTGGGATGGCCAACACCGGGGAGCTGTTTTTT

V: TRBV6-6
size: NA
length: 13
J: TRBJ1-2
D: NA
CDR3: CASSYGGDGSYTF
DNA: TGTGCCAGCAGTTACGGTGGGGATGGGAGCTACACCTTC

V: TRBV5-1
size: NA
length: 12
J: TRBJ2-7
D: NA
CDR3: CASRITEGEQYF
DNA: TGCGCCAGCAGGATTACCGAGGGTGAGCAGTACTTC

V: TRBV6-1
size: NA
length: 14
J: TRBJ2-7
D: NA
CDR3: CASSTGWESYEQYF
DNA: TGTGCCAGCAGTACGGGGTGGGAGTCCTACGAGCAGTACTTC

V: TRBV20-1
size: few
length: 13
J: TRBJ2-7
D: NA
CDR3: CSANPGISYEQYF
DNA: TGCAGTGCTAACCCGGGAATCTCCTACGAGCAGTACTTC

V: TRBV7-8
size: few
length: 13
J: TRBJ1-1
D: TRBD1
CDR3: CATGRDRGREAFF
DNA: TGTGCCACAGGCCGGGACAGAGGGCGGGAAGCTTTCTTT

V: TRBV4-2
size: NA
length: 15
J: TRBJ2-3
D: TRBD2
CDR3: CASSQWGTSGSPQYF
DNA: TGTGCCAGCAGCCAGTGGGGGACTAGCGGGTCTCCGCAGTATTTT

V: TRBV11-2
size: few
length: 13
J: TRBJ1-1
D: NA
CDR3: CASSLDRTTEAFF
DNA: TGTGCCAGCAGCTTAGATCGGACCACTGAAGCTTTCTTT

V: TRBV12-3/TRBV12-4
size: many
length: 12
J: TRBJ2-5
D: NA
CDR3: CASSQSAETQYF
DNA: TGTGCCAGCAGCCAGTCGGCCGAGACCCAGTACTTC

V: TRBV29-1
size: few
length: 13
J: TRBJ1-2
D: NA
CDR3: CSVADSRGNGYTF
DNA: TGCAGCGTGGCGGACAGTAGAGGGAATGGCTACACCTTC

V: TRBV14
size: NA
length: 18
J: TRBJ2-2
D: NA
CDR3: CASSQVEGSGLNTGELFF
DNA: TGTGCCAGCAGCCAAGTGGAGGGCAGCGGATTGAACACCGGGGAGCTGTTTTTT

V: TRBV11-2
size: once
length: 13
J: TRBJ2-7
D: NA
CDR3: CASSLFALYEQYF
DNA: TGTGCCAGCAGCTTATTTGCTCTCTACGAGCAGTACTTC

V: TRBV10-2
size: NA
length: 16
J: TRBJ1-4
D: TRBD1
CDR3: CASRKGQTATNEKLFF
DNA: TGCGCCAGCAGGAAGGGACAGACCGCAACTAATGAAAAACTGTTTTTT

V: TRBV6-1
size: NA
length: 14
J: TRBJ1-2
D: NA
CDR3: CASSALTGNYGYTF
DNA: TGTGCCAGCAGTGCTCTGACAGGAAACTATGGCTACACCTTC

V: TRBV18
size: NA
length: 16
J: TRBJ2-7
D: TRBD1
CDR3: CASSPQGAHGSYEQYF
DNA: TGTGCCAGCTCACCACAGGGGGCACACGGATCCTACGAGCAGTACTTC

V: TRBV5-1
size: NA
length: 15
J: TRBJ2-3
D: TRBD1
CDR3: CASSSRDRGRDTQYF
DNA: TGCGCCAGCAGCTCTCGGGACAGGGGGCGAGATACGCAGTATTTT

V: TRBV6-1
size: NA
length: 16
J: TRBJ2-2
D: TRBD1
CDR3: CASTPTRTGETGELFF
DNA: TGTGCCAGCACCCCGACTAGGACAGGGGAAACCGGGGAGCTGTTTTTT

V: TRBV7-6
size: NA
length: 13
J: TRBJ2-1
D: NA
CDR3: CASSFQQYNEQFF
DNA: TGTGCCAGCAGCTTCCAGCAATACAATGAGCAGTTCTTC

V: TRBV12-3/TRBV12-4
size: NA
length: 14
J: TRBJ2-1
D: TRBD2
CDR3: CASITAGGYNEQFF
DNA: TGTGCCAGCATAACGGCGGGAGGCTACAATGAGCAGTTCTTC

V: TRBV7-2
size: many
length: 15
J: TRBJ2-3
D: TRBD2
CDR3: CASSFTSGSTDTQYF
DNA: TGTGCCAGCAGCTTCACTAGCGGGAGCACAGATACGCAGTATTTT

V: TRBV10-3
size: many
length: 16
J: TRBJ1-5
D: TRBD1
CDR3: CAISETGQPSNQPQHF
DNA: TGTGCCATCAGCGAGACGGGACAGCCTAGCAATCAGCCCCAGCATTTT

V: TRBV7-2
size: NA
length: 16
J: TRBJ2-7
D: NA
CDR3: CASSPGRVLISYEQYF
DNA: TGTGCCAGCAGCCCCGGGCGTGTCCTTATTTCCTACGAGCAGTACTTC

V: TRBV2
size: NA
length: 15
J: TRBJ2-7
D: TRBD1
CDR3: CASSVPGQGIYEQYF
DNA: TGTGCCAGCAGTGTGCCGGGACAGGGAATCTACGAGCAGTACTTC

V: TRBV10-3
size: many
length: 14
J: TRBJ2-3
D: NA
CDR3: CAISESEGADTQYF
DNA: TGTGCCATCAGTGAGTCGGAAGGGGCAGATACGCAGTATTTT

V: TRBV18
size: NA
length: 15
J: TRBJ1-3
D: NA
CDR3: CASSPRPDSGNTIYF
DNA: TGTGCCAGCTCACCACGTCCCGACTCTGGAAACACCATATATTTT

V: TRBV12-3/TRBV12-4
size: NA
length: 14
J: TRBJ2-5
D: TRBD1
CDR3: CASSQGQGEETQYF
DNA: TGTGCCAGCAGTCAGGGACAGGGGGAAGAGACCCAGTACTTC

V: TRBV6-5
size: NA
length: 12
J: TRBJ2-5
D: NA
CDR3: CASSYLTGTQYF
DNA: TGTGCCAGCAGTTACTTAACCGGGACCCAGTACTTC

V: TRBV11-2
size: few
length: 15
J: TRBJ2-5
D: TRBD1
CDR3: CASSPDGQVVETQYF
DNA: TGTGCCAGCAGCCCGGACGGACAGGTAGTTGAGACCCAGTACTTC